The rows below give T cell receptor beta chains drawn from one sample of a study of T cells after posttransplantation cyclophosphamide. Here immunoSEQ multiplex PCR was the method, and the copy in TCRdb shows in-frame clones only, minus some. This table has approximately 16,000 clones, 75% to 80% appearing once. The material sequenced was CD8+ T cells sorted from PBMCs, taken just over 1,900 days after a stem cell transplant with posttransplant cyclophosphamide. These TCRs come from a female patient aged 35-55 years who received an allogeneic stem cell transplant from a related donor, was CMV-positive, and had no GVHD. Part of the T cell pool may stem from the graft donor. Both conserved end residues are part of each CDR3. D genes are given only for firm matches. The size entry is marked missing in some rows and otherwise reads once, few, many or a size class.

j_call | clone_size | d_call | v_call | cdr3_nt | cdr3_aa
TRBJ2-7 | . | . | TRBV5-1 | TGCGCCAGCAGCTTGGTGGAGTCCGAGCAGTACTTC | CASSLVESEQYF
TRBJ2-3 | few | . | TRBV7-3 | TGTGCCAGCAGCTTAAAGGGGGGGCTAACAGATACGCAGTATTTT | CASSLKGGLTDTQYF
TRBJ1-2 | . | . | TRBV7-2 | TGTGCCAGCAGCCCTAGTGGGGACATTTCCTATGGCTACACCTTC | CASSPSGDISYGYTF
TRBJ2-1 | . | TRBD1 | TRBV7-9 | TGTGCCAGCAGCTCCGGGACAGTGGGGTTCTTC | CASSSGTVGFF
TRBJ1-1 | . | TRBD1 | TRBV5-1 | TGCGCCAGCAGCCTCAATGACAGGGTAGCCACTGAAGCTTTCTTT | CASSLNDRVATEAFF
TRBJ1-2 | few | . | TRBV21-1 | TGTGCCAGCACCATAAAGGGAGGCTATGGCTACACCTTC | CASTIKGGYGYTF
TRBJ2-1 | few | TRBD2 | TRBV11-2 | TGTGCCAGCAGCCGCGGACTAGCGGGGGCCAATGAGCAGTTCTTC | CASSRGLAGANEQFF
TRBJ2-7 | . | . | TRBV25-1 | TGTGCCAGCGGGGTAAGGGGGTCCTACGAGCAGTACTTC | CASGVRGSYEQYF
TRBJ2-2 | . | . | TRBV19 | TGTGCCAGTAGTATCTGGGGGGGCTCGGACACCGGGGAGCTGTTTTTT | CASSIWGGSDTGELFF
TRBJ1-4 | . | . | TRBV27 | TGTGCCAGCAGTCGCAGGTCGAACGAAAAACTGTTTTTT | CASSRRSNEKLFF
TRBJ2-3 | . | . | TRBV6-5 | TGTGCCAGCAGCCCCGGAGTAGATACGCAGTATTTT | CASSPGVDTQYF
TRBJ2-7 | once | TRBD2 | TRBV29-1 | TGCAGCGTCCTGACTAGCGGGGGAACCTACGAGCAGTACTTC | CSVLTSGGTYEQYF
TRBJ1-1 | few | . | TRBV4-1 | TGCGCCAGCAGCCAAGTAATGAGCATTGAAGCTTTCTTT | CASSQVMSIEAFF
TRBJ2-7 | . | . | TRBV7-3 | TGTGCCAGCAGCTCCCGAGGAGCGGCCTCCTACGAGCAGTACTTC | CASSSRGAASYEQYF